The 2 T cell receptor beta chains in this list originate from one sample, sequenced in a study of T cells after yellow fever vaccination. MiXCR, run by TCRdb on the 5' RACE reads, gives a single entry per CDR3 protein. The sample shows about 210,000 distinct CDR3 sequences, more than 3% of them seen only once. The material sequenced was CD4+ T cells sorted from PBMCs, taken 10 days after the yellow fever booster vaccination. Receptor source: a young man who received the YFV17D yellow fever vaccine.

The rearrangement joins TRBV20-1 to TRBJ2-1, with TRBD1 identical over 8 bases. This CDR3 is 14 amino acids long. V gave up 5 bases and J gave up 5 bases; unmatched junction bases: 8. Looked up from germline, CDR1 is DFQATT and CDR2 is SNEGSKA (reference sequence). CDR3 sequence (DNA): TGCAGTGCTCTCCCGGGACAGGCTGACAATGAGCAGTTCTTC. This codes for CSALPGQADNEQFF.

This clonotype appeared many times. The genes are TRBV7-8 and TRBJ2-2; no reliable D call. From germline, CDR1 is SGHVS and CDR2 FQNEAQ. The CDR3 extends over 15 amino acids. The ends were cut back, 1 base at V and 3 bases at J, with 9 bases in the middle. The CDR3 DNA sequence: TGTGCCAGCAGCTTAGTTAGTTCCTACACCGGGGAGCTGTTTTTT. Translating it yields CASSLVSSYTGELFF. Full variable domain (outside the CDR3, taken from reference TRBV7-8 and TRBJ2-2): GAGVSQSPRYKVAKRGQDVALRCDPISGHVSLFWYQQALGQGPEFLTYFQNEAQLDKSGLPSDRFFAERPEGSVSTLKIQRTQQEDSAVYLCASSLVSSYTGELFFGEGSRLTVL.